These 6 T cell receptor beta chains originate from one sample sequenced in a study of T cell clonality in common variable immunodeficiency. TCRdb's copy holds only in-frame clones and misses some; the assay was immunoSEQ multiplex PCR. Observed in the sample are some 60,000 clones, none of them singletons. Material for sequencing was peripheral blood mononuclear cells. These receptors originate from a person between 18 and 75 years old in good health.

This clone was observed at least ten times. The read halts 3 residues ahead of the CDR3 end, with the missing end drawn from the germline J gene. The gene calls are TRBV10-1 and TRBJ2-2, with unresolved D. The V and J ends lost 10 bases and 1 base respectively, with 4 bases between them. CDR1 and CDR2 from the germline V gene are WNHNN and SYGVQD (reference sequence). This CDR3 comprises 11 residues. CDR3: CANKNTGELFF. The part of the CDR3 DNA that was read is TGCGCCAACAAGAACACCGGGGAG.

The table lists this clone with many counts. The read ends 3 residues shy of where the CDR3 ends; the end is completed using the germline J gene. This chain connects TRBV6-2 or TRBV6-3 to TRBJ2-2, with 10 nucleotides matching TRBD2. CDR1 is MNHEY and CDR2 is SVGEGT in the germline V gene. There are 16 residues in the CDR3. J was trimmed by 5 bases and V by 6 bases; bases with no gene match: 9. The CDR3 bases that were read are TGTGCCAGCAGGCCAGCGGGAGGGCCGGAGACCGGGGAG. Amino acid sequence: CASRPAGGPETGE. The whole CDR3 region reads CASRPAGGPETGELFF.

Ten or more counts support this clone. The read ends 3 residues before the CDR3 terminus; that terminus is restored from the germline J gene. The V call is TRBV12-3 or TRBV12-4, the J call TRBJ2-3; 7 bases are shared with TRBD2. The CDR3 loop spans 12 amino acids. Losses at the gene ends were 6 bases for V and 7 bases for J; bases not matched to a gene: 4. CDR3 in amino acids: CASSPGGNTQYF. Partial CDR3 DNA: TGTGCCAGCAGCCCCGGGGGGAATACG.

This clone was picked up many times. The read ends 3 residues before the CDR3 terminus; that terminus is restored from the germline J gene. The chain couples TRBV20-1 to TRBJ2-1, with 8 positions matching TRBD1. Germline assignment: CDR1 DFQATT and CDR2 SNEGSKA (reference sequence). The CDR3 spans 14 residues. V lost 3 bases, J lost 7 bases, and 8 bases stayed unmatched. The part of the CDR3 DNA that was read is TGCAGTGCTAGGGACAGGGAGTCCTGGAATGAG. Translated, it gives CSARDRESWNE. The CDR3 in full is CSARDRESWNEQFF.

In this sample, this clone turned up many times. The read falls 3 residues short of the CDR3 end, and the missing part is taken from the germline J gene. This chain uses TRBV7-8 with TRBJ1-3, with D tentatively TRBD1 (5 bases). The CDR3 is made up of 17 amino acids. Germline V gene sequence: CDR1 SGHVS, CDR2 FQNEAQ. Trimming pared 4 bases from V and 4 bases from J, leaving 20 bases between. CDR3 DNA (partial): TGTGCCAGCAGCTCCACGGCGGGGGGAAGTGCGGGAAACACC. It codes for CASSSTAGGSAGNT. The full CDR3 reads CASSSTAGGSAGNTIYF.

In this sample, this clone turned up many times. The sequence runs out 3 residues before the end of the CDR3; the remainder is reconstructed from the germline J gene. The gene calls are TRBV19 and TRBJ2-5, with 7 positions matching TRBD2. The CDR3 is 15 amino acids. CDR1 is LNHDA and CDR2 is SQIVND in the germline V gene (reference sequence). Germline trimming cut 3 bases from V and 5 bases from J; bases unmatched to any gene: 9. The CDR3 reads CASSMVAGAVETQYF. CDR3 DNA (partial): TGTGCCAGTAGTATGGTCGCGGGAGCTGTTGAGACC.